One and the same sample provided the 32 T cell receptor beta chains below, sequenced in a study of cytomegalovirus exposure and HLA in healthy donors. Assay: immunoSEQ multiplex PCR; the TCRdb copy retains only in-frame clones and omits some. The sample has hundreds of thousands of clones, 86% seen once. Sequenced: PBMCs. These TCRs come from a woman between 18 and 29 years old in good health and CMV-seronegative.

The chain recombines TRBV6-1 with TRBJ2-5; 9 bases are shared with TRBD1. CDR1 is MNHNS, CDR2 SASEGT, per germline. The CDR3 has 14 amino acids. V lost 5 bases, J lost 2 bases, and 3 bases stayed unmatched. The CDR3 DNA follows: TGTGCCAGCAGTTCGGGACAGGGTCAAGAGACCCAGTACTTC. This sequence encodes CASSSGQGQETQYF.

The chain combines TRBV30 with TRBJ2-3; 7 bases match TRBD2. Germline lookup yields CDR1 GTSNPN and CDR2 SVGIG (reference sequence). This CDR3 comprises 15 residues. The V segment lost 0 bases and the J segment 4 bases; nucleotides outside the gene matches: 7. CDR3 sequence reads: CAWSVGGGEADTQYF. DNA of the CDR3: TGTGCCTGGAGTGTAGGTGGGGGGGAAGCAGATACGCAGTATTTT.

This clone was seen just once. This rearrangement joins TRBV27 to TRBJ2-5; no clear D gene. CDR3 length: 15 residues. Trimming cost V 2 bases and J 1 base, with 11 bases left between them. The germline V gene has CDR1 MNHEY and CDR2 SMNVEV (reference sequence). CDR3 in amino acids: CASSLGTWFQETQYF. CDR3 DNA sequence: TGTGCCAGCAGTTTAGGCACGTGGTTCCAAGAGACCCAGTACTTC.

The genes are TRBV7-2 and TRBJ1-4, with 7 bases aligning to TRBD1. Looked up from germline, CDR1 is SGHTA and CDR2 is FQGNSA. Trimming took 4 bases from V and 3 from J; bases not matched to a gene: 5. The CDR3 contains 15 residues. DNA of the CDR3: TGTGCCAGCAGCTGGGGGGACAGTTCTAATGAAAAACTGTTTTTT. Its protein product is CASSWGDSSNEKLFF.

The V gene is TRBV5-4, the J gene TRBJ1-1, with D unresolved. Trimming took off 1 base at V and 4 bases at J, with 8 bases between the two ends. This CDR3 is 13 amino acids long. Looked up from germline, CDR1 is SGHNT and CDR2 is YYREEE (reference sequence). The CDR3 DNA reads TGTGCCAGCAGCTTGTATGGGCGCACTGAAGCTTTCTTT. Protein: CASSLYGRTEAFF.

The chain uses TRBV19 and TRBJ1-1; D remains ambiguous. Germline V gene lookup returns CDR1 LNHDA and CDR2 SQIVND (reference sequence). The V and J ends lost 4 bases and 1 base respectively, with 7 bases between them. This CDR3 has 13 residues. CDR3: CASSTSRNTEAFF. The CDR3 DNA follows: TGTGCCAGTAGTACGTCGAGGAACACTGAAGCTTTCTTT.

V gene TRBV7-6 combines with J gene TRBJ2-1; possibly TRBD2 for D (5 bases). The CDR3 is made up of 16 amino acids. V lost 4 bases, J lost 0 bases, and 13 bases lay in between. Germline V lookup: CDR1 SGHVS, CDR2 FNYEAQ. The CDR3 DNA is TGTGCCAGCAGCTACTCGATCCGGGGCTCCTACAATGAGCAGTTCTTC. It specifies CASSYSIRGSYNEQFF.

The chain couples TRBV28 to TRBJ1-5, with D possibly matching TRBD1 (5 bases). Germline CDR1 and CDR2: MDHEN and SYDVKM. The CDR3 loop spans 16 amino acids. The V and J ends lost 7 bases and 1 base respectively, with 17 bases between them. The CDR3 is CASIMGGVRSNQPQHF. The CDR3, as DNA: TGTGCCAGCATTATGGGAGGGGTACGGAGCAATCAGCCCCAGCATTTT.

The rearrangement joins TRBV6-1 to TRBJ1-2, with 7 bases aligning to TRBD1. This CDR3 has 15 residues. V trimming: 5 bases; J trimming: 3 bases; junction bases outside the gene matches: 9. The germline gives CDR1 MNHNS, CDR2 SASEGT. This CDR3 reads CASSSVGQLDYGYTF. CDR3 in DNA: TGTGCCAGCAGTTCAGTGGGACAGCTTGACTATGGCTACACCTTC.

This chain connects TRBV4-1 to TRBJ1-4; D unclear. Germline lookup yields CDR1 MGHRA and CDR2 YSYEKL. The CDR3 is 15 amino acids. The V gene lost 3 bases and the J gene lost 0 bases, with 8 bases spanning the gap. The CDR3 nucleotides read TGCGCCAGCAGCCAGTTACCAGCAACTAATGAAAAACTGTTTTTT. Its protein is CASSQLPATNEKLFF.

The chain uses TRBV28 and TRBJ1-4; D is uncertain. The germline V gene encodes CDR1 MDHEN and CDR2 SYDVKM. Trimming removed 4 bases at V and 2 bases at J, with 17 bases between. The CDR3 covers 17 residues. The CDR3 here is CASSSQAVSRTNEKLFF. For the CDR3, the DNA is TGTGCCAGCAGTTCTCAGGCAGTCAGCAGGACTAATGAAAAACTGTTTTTT. Complete variable domain (other parts from reference TRBV28 and TRBJ1-4): DVKVTQSSRYLVKRTGEKVFLECVQDMDHENMFWYRQDPGLGLRLIYFSYDVKMKEKGDIPEGYSVSREKKERFSLILESASTNQTSMYLCASSSQAVSRTNEKLFFGSGTQLSVL.

The chain links TRBV5-1 to TRBJ2-1; 8 nucleotides line up with TRBD1. This CDR3 comprises 15 residues. After removal of 4 bases from V and 9 bases from J, the junction contained 12 bases not matched to a gene. Germline lookup yields CDR1 SGHRS and CDR2 YFSETQ. The CDR3 nucleotides read TGCGCCAGCAGCCCGGACAGGGTCGGGGCCAGTGAGCAGTTCTTC. Its protein product is CASSPDRVGASEQFF.

The CDR3 region has the DNA TGCGCCAGCAGCTTGCTATCCGAGGACAGGGGGCGGTACGAGCAGTACTTC. Amino acids: CASSLLSEDRGRYEQYF. This rearrangement joins TRBV5-1 to TRBJ2-7; 11 bases fit TRBD1. Germline V gene lookup returns CDR1 SGHRS and CDR2 YFSETQ. V was clipped by 1 base and J by 4 bases; unmatched bases: 10. The CDR3 runs to 17 residues.

The chain carries TRBV30 and TRBJ1-2, with D hard to call. The germline CDR1 and CDR2 sequences are GTSNPN and SVGIG (reference sequence). V was cut by 3 bases and J by 4 bases, with 18 bases left in between. This CDR3 region has 15 residues. CDR3 sequence: CAWRAGELTGYGYTF. In DNA form, the CDR3 reads TGTGCCTGGAGAGCTGGGGAGTTGACGGGCTATGGCTACACCTTC.

This chain connects TRBV21-1 to TRBJ1-3; the D call TRBD1 from the table was never checked on the DNA. TRBV21-1 is assigned pseudogene status. The CDR3 sequence is 16 residues long. CDR3 sequence reads: CASSADRGRTWHTIYF. CDR3 sequence (DNA): TGTGCCAGCAGCGCTGACAGGGGGAGGACGTGGCACACCATATATTTT.

The V gene is TRBV30, the J gene TRBJ1-5; D might be TRBD1 (5 bases). V was pared by 0 bases and J by 1 base, with 13 bases between. The CDR3 runs to 16 residues. CDR1 is GTSNPN and CDR2 is SVGIG in the germline V gene (reference sequence). The CDR3 loop is CAWSVVAGKSNQPQHF. CDR3 sequence (DNA): TGTGCCTGGAGTGTTGTCGCAGGGAAGAGCAATCAGCCCCAGCATTTT.

This clone was seen once. This chain links TRBV5-8 with TRBJ2-1; 13 nucleotides match TRBD2. CDR1 SGHTS and CDR2 YDEGEE come from the germline V gene. V dropped 1 base and J dropped 6; count of bases not matched to a gene: 4. The CDR3 consists of 16 residues. CDR3 coding DNA: TGTGCCAGCAGCTTGCACGGACTAGCGGGAGTCAATGAGCAGTTCTTC. Protein: CASSLHGLAGVNEQFF. The entire variable domain, with the rest obtained from reference TRBV5-8 and TRBJ2-1, is as follows: EAGVTQSPTHLIKTRGQQATLRCSPISGHTSVYWYQQALGLGLQFLLWYDEGEERNRGNFPPRFSGRQFPNYSSELNVNALELEDSALYLCASSLHGLAGVNEQFFGPGTRLTVL.

This chain links TRBV18 with TRBJ2-5; 13 bases line up with TRBD2. V shed 3 bases and J 5 bases; nucleotides not matched to a gene: 9. Germline V lookup: CDR1 KGHSH, CDR2 LQKENI. CDR3 length: 17 residues. CDR3 DNA sequence: TGTGCCAGCTCACCGACTAGCGGGGGGCCGAAAGAGGAGACCCAGTACTTC. Translating gives CASSPTSGGPKEETQYF.

The V and J genes are TRBV28 and TRBJ2-1; 8 positions match TRBD1. V gave up 5 bases and J gave up 3 bases; unmatched junction bases: 18. This CDR3 is 19 amino acids long. CDR1 is MDHEN and CDR2 is SYDVKM in the germline V gene. CDR3 DNA: TGTGCCAGCAGTGCCCCACACGGGCGCCGGACAGGGAGCTACAATGAGCAGTTCTTC. The encoded protein is CASSAPHGRRTGSYNEQFF.

This clone was recorded a few times. This chain links TRBV11-2 with TRBJ1-2; weak D call: TRBD1 (5 bases). V lost 0 bases, J lost 6 bases, and 20 bases lay in between. The CDR3 has 17 amino acids. The germline gives CDR1 SGHAT, CDR2 FQNNGV. The CDR3 here is CASSLEPLGQGTNGYTF. CDR3 in DNA: TGTGCCAGCAGCTTAGAACCGTTGGGGCAGGGTACCAATGGCTACACCTTC.

This clone was recorded once. J is TRBJ2-7 and V is TRBV5-4, with 7 bases fitting TRBD2. Looked up from germline, CDR1 is SGHNT and CDR2 is YYREEE (reference sequence). The CDR3 is made up of 14 amino acids. V lost 3 bases and J lost 2; bases outside the gene matches: 5. The CDR3 protein is CASSSRDYTYEQYF. For the CDR3, the DNA is TGTGCCAGCAGCTCCCGGGACTACACCTACGAGCAGTACTTC.

The CDR3 DNA reads TGTGCCAGTAGTCCGACAGGGGGATACGAGCAGTACTTC. It is translated as CASSPTGGYEQYF. The gene calls are TRBV19 and TRBJ2-7; TRBD1 agrees at 9 bases. Losses at the gene ends were 5 bases for V and 4 bases for J; bases not matched to a gene: 3. The CDR3 consists of 13 residues. Germline lookup yields CDR1 LNHDA and CDR2 SQIVND (reference sequence). The full variable domain, completed using reference TRBV19 and TRBJ2-7, is DGGITQSPKYLFRKEGQNVTLSCEQNLNHDAMYWYRQDPGQGLRLIYYSQIVNDFQKGDIAEGYSVSREKKESFPLTVTSAQKNPTAFYLCASSPTGGYEQYFGPGTRLTVT.

V usage is TRBV29-1 and J usage is TRBJ2-7; 8 bases fit TRBD1. V trimming: 4 bases; J trimming: 9 bases; junction bases outside the gene matches: 17. This CDR3 region has 15 residues. Germline-derived CDR1 and CDR2 are SQVTM and ANQGSEA. The CDR3 DNA is TGCAGCGTTGTACCGCAGGGGGCCGACCTGTATGCGCAGTACTTC. Protein sequence: CSVVPQGADLYAQYF.

The chain employs TRBV6-6 and TRBJ2-5; possibly TRBD2 for D (6 bases). Germline V lookup: CDR1 MNHNY, CDR2 SVGAGI (reference sequence). V was clipped by 2 bases and J by 2 bases, with 12 bases between them. CDR3 length equals 15 residues. The CDR3 protein is CASSYEGGGQETQYF. In DNA form, the CDR3 reads TGTGCCAGCAGTTACGAGGGAGGCGGGCAAGAGACCCAGTACTTC.

This clone was detected only once. V usage is TRBV6-6 and J usage is TRBJ1-5; D remains unclear. V dropped 2 bases and J dropped 9 bases, with 11 bases sitting between them. In germline, CDR1 is MNHNY, CDR2 SVGAGI (reference sequence). This CDR3 is 13 amino acids long. CDR3 in amino acids: CASSYDTGRPQHF. The CDR3 nucleotides are TGTGCCAGCAGTTACGACACCGGAAGGCCCCAGCATTTT.

The chain recombines TRBV4-1 with TRBJ2-7; weak D call: TRBD2 (5 bases). Trimming pared 6 bases from V and 11 bases from J, leaving 23 bases between. The CDR3 runs 14 residues. CDR1 MGHRA and CDR2 YSYEKL come from the germline V gene. The CDR3 region is CASSLDLQRAEEYF. CDR3 DNA sequence: TGCGCCAGCAGTCTCGACTTACAGCGTGCGGAGGAGTACTTC.

This chain links TRBV7-3 with TRBJ2-1, with TRBD2 identical over 11 bases. Looked up from germline, CDR1 is SGHTA and CDR2 is FQGTGA. V gave up 3 bases and J gave up 7 bases; unmatched junction bases: 8. This CDR3 contains 16 residues. The CDR3 reads CASSFRPSGRSNEQFF. The DNA for the CDR3 is TGTGCCAGCAGCTTCCGACCTAGCGGGAGGAGTAATGAGCAGTTCTTC.

This clone was seen just once. The chain employs TRBV5-1 and TRBJ2-1; 10 bases are shared with TRBD2. The germline V gene has CDR1 SGHRS and CDR2 YFSETQ. The J segment lost 5 bases and the V segment lost 0 bases, leaving 2 bases of the junction unmatched. The CDR3 length is 15 residues. CDR3 loop: CASSLAGLANNEQFF. As DNA, the CDR3 is TGCGCCAGCAGCTTGGCGGGACTAGCGAACAATGAGCAGTTCTTC.

This clone showed up just a few times. The V and J genes are TRBV5-4 and TRBJ2-2, with 13 bases fitting TRBD2. Germline trimming cut 4 bases from V and 8 bases from J; bases unmatched to any gene: 8. From germline, CDR1 is SGHNT and CDR2 YYREEE (reference sequence). CDR3 length equals 16 residues. Here the CDR3 DNA reads TGTGCCAGCAGCCACGGACTAGCGGGGGCCCGTGGGGAGCTGTTTTTT. This gives the protein CASSHGLAGARGELFF.

The V gene is TRBV28, the J gene TRBJ1-5; 7 nucleotides agree with TRBD1. The CDR3 is 15 residues long. After removal of 6 bases from V and 0 bases from J, the junction contained 5 bases not matched to a gene. The germline gives CDR1 MDHEN, CDR2 SYDVKM. CDR3 sequence reads: CASSPDRASNQPQHF. Written as DNA, the CDR3 is TGTGCCAGCAGCCCCGACAGGGCTAGCAATCAGCCCCAGCATTTT.

V usage is TRBV5-1 and J usage is TRBJ2-3; 7 bases are shared with TRBD2. Germline loops: CDR1 SGHRS, CDR2 YFSETQ. V lost 2 bases and J lost 0; bases outside the gene matches: 6. The CDR3 loop spans 16 amino acids. The CDR3 DNA reads as TGCGCCAGCAGCTTCGGGGGGTATGATAGCACAGATACGCAGTATTTT. It translates to CASSFGGYDSTDTQYF.

The gene calls are TRBV19 and TRBJ2-1; a weak D match, TRBD2 (5 bases). The CDR3 has 15 residues. The V gene's germline CDR1 is LNHDA and CDR2 SQIVND (reference sequence). The ends were cut back, 1 base at V and 5 bases at J, with 12 bases in the middle. This CDR3 reads CASSIVHGVDNEQFF. Here the CDR3 DNA reads TGTGCCAGTAGTATAGTCCACGGGGTTGACAATGAGCAGTTCTTC.